This passage covers 17 T cell receptor beta chains from one sample sequenced in a study of T cell repertoires in cytomegalovirus infection (dated by TCRdb to between 2018 and 2021). The listed sequencing device is Illumina HiSeq 1500. The raw public reads went through TCRdb reprocessing: fastp at Q25, MiXCR clone calling, in-frame beta chains kept. Rows are combined by CDR3 protein, so each entry shows the most common genes and DNA. A total of around 630,000 distinct CDR3 sequences appear in this sample, 24% of them only once. Together, the top ten hold 7% to 9% of the sample. Sample: CD8+ T cells from PBMCs. The origin of the receptors is a human donor in good health (CMV status not recorded). Some clones in this sample may be carry-over from other donors' samples.

This clonotype occurred a few times. Written as DNA, the CDR3 is TGCAGCGTTGAAGACAGGGGGACTAGCACAGATACGCAGTATTTT. It specifies CSVEDRGTSTDTQYF. The gene calls are TRBV29-1 and TRBJ2-3, with a possible D match to TRBD1 (7 bases). Germline CDR1 reads SQVTM; CDR2 reads ANQGSEA. The V gene lost 0 bases and the J gene lost 0 bases, with 10 bases spanning the gap. This CDR3 is 15 amino acids long.

The CDR3 here is CASRGGKNIQYF. CDR3 DNA sequence: TGTGCCAGCAGGGGTGGCAAAAACATTCAGTACTTC. The chain has TRBV12-3 or TRBV12-4 and TRBJ2-4; D is ambiguous. V lost 6 bases to trimming and J lost 3 bases, with 6 bases between them. This CDR3 has 12 amino acids.

The chain has TRBV7-9 and TRBJ1-1; D remains unclear. Trimming pared 5 bases from V and 5 bases from J, leaving 12 bases between. Germline V gives CDR1 SEHNR, CDR2 FQNEAQ (reference sequence). The CDR3 has 13 amino acids. In DNA form, the CDR3 reads TGTGCCAGCAGCGGTCGGGAGAGGACTGAAGCTTTCTTT. This codes for CASSGRERTEAFF.

This clonotype occurred a few times. The rearrangement joins TRBV2 to TRBJ1-2; the match to TRBD1 covers 7 bases. Per germline, CDR1 SNHLY and CDR2 FYNNEI. The CDR3 is 16 amino acids. V lost 2 bases and J lost 3; bases outside the gene matches: 9. CDR3 residues: CASSEIGETGYYGYTF. The CDR3 nucleotides read TGTGCCAGCAGTGAAATCGGGGAGACAGGGTACTATGGCTACACCTTC.

The rearrangement uses TRBV2 and TRBJ1-2; a weak D match, TRBD1 (6 bases). The germline CDR1 and CDR2 sequences are SNHLY and FYNNEI. This CDR3 spans 11 amino acids. V was trimmed by 8 bases and J by 8 bases, leaving 12 bases between them. The CDR3, as DNA: TGTGCCAGCTTGAGGGGGGACGGCTACACCTTC. This translates into CASLRGDGYTF.

This clonotype was seen only a few times. This sequence joins TRBV19 and TRBJ1-2; TRBD1 matches 8 bases. This CDR3 comprises 14 residues. The germline V gene has CDR1 LNHDA and CDR2 SQIVND (reference sequence). V shed 5 bases, J shed 4 bases, and the junction held 6 bases outside the gene matches. CDR3 residues: CASSFRGQSYGYTF. The CDR3 nucleotides read TGTGCCAGTAGTTTCAGGGGGCAAAGCTATGGCTACACCTTC.

This chain links TRBV4-1 with TRBJ2-1; maybe TRBD1 (5 bases). The CDR3 runs 16 residues. V was pared by 0 bases and J by 9 bases, with 18 bases between. Germline-derived CDR1 and CDR2 are MGHRA and YSYEKL. The CDR3 spells CASSQDVLRGVGEQFF. CDR3 in DNA: TGCGCCAGCAGCCAAGATGTGCTTAGGGGTGTCGGTGAGCAGTTCTTC.

This clonotype came up many times. The V call is TRBV4-1, the J call TRBJ1-1, with TRBD1 matching over 8 bases. Germline trimming cut 1 base from V and 1 base from J; bases unmatched to any gene: 2. Germline loops: CDR1 MGHRA, CDR2 YSYEKL. CDR3 length equals 15 residues. The CDR3 nucleotides are TGCGCCAGCAGCCAAGCCGGGACAGGGAACACTGAAGCTTTCTTT. Its translation is CASSQAGTGNTEAFF.

The chain combines TRBV28 with TRBJ1-3; D is uncertain. CDR1 is MDHEN, CDR2 SYDVKM, per germline. The CDR3 has 15 residues. With 10 bases removed from V and 0 bases from J, the gap between germline ends came to 16 bases. Here the CDR3 DNA reads TGTGCCACCTTCCATAGAGAGTACTCTGGAAACACCATATATTTT. Translation gives CATFHREYSGNTIYF.

This sequence joins TRBV2 and TRBJ1-2, with D unresolved. This CDR3 region has 13 residues. V was cut by 10 bases and J by 6 bases, with 18 bases left in between. Germline CDR1 SNHLY, CDR2 FYNNEI. The DNA for the CDR3 is TGTGCCAACTCCGGTCGGGTTGTAGATGGCTACACCTTC. Its translation: CANSGRVVDGYTF.

The genes are TRBV7-6 and TRBJ2-3; D perhaps matches TRBD1 (7 bases). Trimming removed 5 bases at V and 1 base at J, with 16 bases between. The CDR3 consists of 16 residues. Germline CDR1 is SGHVS and CDR2 is FNYEAQ. Here the CDR3 reads CASSDRTGEGTDTQYF. Written as DNA, the CDR3 is TGTGCCAGCAGCGACCGAACAGGGGAGGGCACAGATACGCAGTATTTT.

The CDR3 reads CASSPWGDRYNEQYF. The CDR3 DNA reads as TGTGCCAGCAGCCCCTGGGGGGACAGGTACAATGAGCAGTACTTC. The chain employs TRBV7-3 and TRBJ2-1, with 8 bases fitting TRBD1. The J call is uncertain, as TRBJ2-7 better fits the DNA end. CDR1 SGHTA and CDR2 FQGTGA come from the germline V gene. CDR3 length equals 15 residues.

The V call is TRBV10-3, the J call TRBJ1-1; no firm D call. Germline CDR1 ENHRY, CDR2 SYGVKD. V dropped 1 base and J dropped 3 bases, with 6 bases sitting between them. CDR3 length: 13 amino acids. Written as DNA, the CDR3 is TGTGCCATCAGTGAGTTGAGATACACTGAAGCTTTCTTT. Translation: CAISELRYTEAFF.

There are a few counts of this clonotype. V usage is TRBV29-1 and J usage is TRBJ2-1; D is unclear. V was trimmed by 3 bases and J by 6 bases, leaving 9 bases between them. Germline CDR1 SQVTM, CDR2 ANQGSEA. CDR3 length equals 12 residues. DNA of the CDR3: TGCAGCGTTGAGACTCGCGTCAATGAGCAGTTCTTC. Translation: CSVETRVNEQFF.

The chain combines TRBV4-2 with TRBJ2-1; TRBD2 matches 10 bases. V lost 0 bases, J lost 8 bases, and 10 bases stayed unmatched. The CDR3 has 17 amino acids. Per germline, CDR1 LGHNA and CDR2 YNFKEQ. The CDR3 loop is CASSQDMRLAGEDEQFF. The DNA for the CDR3 is TGTGCCAGCAGCCAAGATATGAGGCTAGCGGGGGAGGATGAGCAGTTCTTC.

Comment on this clonotype: This sequence may be a read error, since a much larger clone differs from it by one base. The chain carries TRBV7-6 and TRBJ2-7; D is unclear. There are 13 residues in the CDR3. From germline, CDR1 is SGHVS and CDR2 FNYEAQ. Trimming left V 6 bases short and J 3 bases short, with 12 bases between. For the CDR3, the DNA is TGTGCCAGCAGATCGGACCGTAACTACGAGCAGTACTTC. Amino acid sequence: CASRSDRNYEQYF.

Only a few counts were recorded for this clonotype. The rearrangement joins TRBV15 to TRBJ2-5; the D gene is possibly TRBD2 (5 bases). Trimming left V 1 base short and J 5 bases short, with 14 bases between. The CDR3 has 15 amino acids. In germline, CDR1 is LNHNV, CDR2 YYDKDF (reference sequence). CDR3 residues: CATSRGTGNGETQYF. The CDR3 DNA reads as TGTGCCACCAGCAGAGGCACGGGGAACGGGGAGACCCAGTACTTC.